Included here is one T cell receptor beta chain sequence, with context. This sample was taken from a study of cytomegalovirus exposure and HLA in healthy donors. Germline CDR1 SGDLS, CDR2 YYNGEE. The CDR3 has 14 amino acids. V trimming: 3 bases; J trimming: 1 base; junction bases outside the gene matches: 3. With 60 Vbeta and 13 Jbeta primers, the PCR was carried out. Study processing details: Among the unique TCR beta chains that a later analysis counted, about 86 million in all, 10 million to 11 million were shared. The assay was immunoSEQ multiplex PCR, and TCRdb's table has in-frame clones only and misses some. That table is the source of V, J and clone size, and D and trimming were worked out from the DNA. The data contain about 160,000 clones, 65% to 85% of them singletons.

The source material was PBMCs. The source is a male donor in good health and CMV-seronegative. The V gene is TRBV9, the J gene TRBJ1-1; 7 nucleotides align to TRBD1. Here the CDR3 reads CASSEDRPNTEAFF. In nucleotides, the CDR3 is TGTGCCAGCAGCGAGGACAGGCCGAACACTGAAGCTTTCTTT. The full variable domain, in which reference TRBV9 and TRBJ1-1 provide the parts outside the CDR3, is DSGVTQTPKHLITATGQRVTLRCSPRSGDLSVYWYQQSLDQGLQFLIQYYNGEERAKGNILERFSAQQFPDLHSELNLSSLELGDSALYFCASSEDRPNTEAFFGQGTRLTVV.